This TCR beta chain was observed in a study of human T cells and chemical hapten exposure (dated by TCRdb to the early 2020s). Looking at the study overall: For sensitization, 2% DPC in acetone was applied to an approximately 2 cm by approximately 2 cm area of upper inner arm skin. Libraries were pooled for sequencing, and variation in per-sample TCR yields was attributed mainly to small differences in library volumes within the pool. Alopecia areata with under or over 50% scalp involvement, alopecia totalis and alopecia universalis were represented in the patient cohort, which was mostly female. Patient blood was sampled pre-sensitization (week 0) and at 2, 6 and about 24 weeks after DPC sensitization. Throughout the approximately 26-week study period, patients were also given weekly therapeutic DPC doses on the scalp. Under 30 alopecia patients gave blood for TCR sequencing at one to four time points (pre-sensitization, 2, 6 and 24 weeks). Peripheral blood TCR repertoire changes were tracked in vivo in alopecia patients during primary and secondary sensitization to the hapten diphenylcyclopropenone (DPC). Patch testing on the upper back used Finn chambers containing 0.01% DPC, with scoring done after 6 days according to International Contact Dermatitis Research Group standards.

The CDR3 goes from the cysteine to the phenylalanine over 13 residues. The entry retains the CDR3 DNA only, 39 bases that are in frame from base 1. Taken from the germline V gene, the CDR1 and CDR2 loops are SGHRS and YFSETQ. What the authors observed across the whole study: No change with DPC sensitization was found in the number of TCRs above 1 in 1000 frequency, and no evidence of global repertoire structure alterations was found. Expanded TCRs formed significantly more large CDR3 similarity clusters than pre-sensitization or healthy control sets, consistent with antigen-driven responses. A positive correlation was found between the number of PT1 expanded TCRs and patch test score, with significance reached at thresholds 8, 16 and 32 but not 4. Repeated subsampling changed both the strength of the expansion versus patch-test correlation and the threshold at which the correlation became significant. Because every patient had alopecia, a presumed autoimmune disease, the patients' immune response might differ from that of healthy individuals.

In the case of this clonotype: No cognate antigen has been identified for it. This may stem from a read error, because a much larger clone lies one nucleotide away.

The time point label for this specimen denotes: patch test 2, 6 weeks after DPC sensitization. The meaning of the sample's treatment or condition label: therapeutic diphenylcyclopropenone sensitization with weekly scalp DPC. At every patch-test visit, the blood draw took place before the patch test was put on. Eligible patients were aged 18 to 70, diagnosed with alopecia, deemed suitable for DPC therapy, and excluded if pregnant. Total RNA was extracted from unfractionated whole blood collected in Tempus Blood RNA tubes. Receptor amplification or capture employed RACE. Sequenced on a NextSeq 500. During library preparation, unique molecular identifiers were attached to individual cDNA molecules so that TCRs could be counted quantitatively and reproducibly. From each blood RNA sample, both TCR alpha and TCR beta chains were sequenced. The authors processed their data as follows. Samples had a median of approximately 96,000 TCRs, with a range from about 23,224 to 750,000. The Decombinator software suite was used to annotate the V, J and CDR3 of the TCR reads. Every sample was subsampled to the same number of TCRs (28,000) for the PS versus PT1 abundance plots. Expanded TCRs were defined as absent before sensitization and observed at least eight times at the 2-week time point. TCRdb applied fastp at Q25 and MiXCR to the public reads, then kept only in-frame beta chains. Duplicate CDR3 protein sequences are folded into a single record with the most common DNA and genes. TCRdb, not the authors, supplied the V and J calls. The sample table holds about 54,000 distinct CDR3 sequences, of which less than 10% were seen once. The ten largest clonotypes hold over 1.5% of the sample.

This sequence originates from a woman aged 45 to 65 with alopecia areata. Some clones in this sample may be carry-over from other donors' samples. The input for sequencing was whole blood, taken in connection with sensitization to the hapten diphenylcyclopropenone (DPC). This receptor chain uses TRBV5-1 and TRBJ1-3; the junction holds 7 bases that match TRBD1. The nucleotide sequence is TGCGTCAGCAGCCGGGACAGCGGAAACACCATATATTTT. Translated, it gives CVSSRDSGNTIYF. The CDR3, completed at both ends by the reference TRBV5-1 and TRBJ1-3 genes, gives the full variable domain KAGVTQTPRYLIKTRGQQVTLSCSPISGHRSVSWYQQTPGQGLQFLFEYFSETQRNKGNFPGRFSGRQFSNSRSEMNVSTLELGDSALYLCVSSRDSGNTIYFGEGSWLTVV.